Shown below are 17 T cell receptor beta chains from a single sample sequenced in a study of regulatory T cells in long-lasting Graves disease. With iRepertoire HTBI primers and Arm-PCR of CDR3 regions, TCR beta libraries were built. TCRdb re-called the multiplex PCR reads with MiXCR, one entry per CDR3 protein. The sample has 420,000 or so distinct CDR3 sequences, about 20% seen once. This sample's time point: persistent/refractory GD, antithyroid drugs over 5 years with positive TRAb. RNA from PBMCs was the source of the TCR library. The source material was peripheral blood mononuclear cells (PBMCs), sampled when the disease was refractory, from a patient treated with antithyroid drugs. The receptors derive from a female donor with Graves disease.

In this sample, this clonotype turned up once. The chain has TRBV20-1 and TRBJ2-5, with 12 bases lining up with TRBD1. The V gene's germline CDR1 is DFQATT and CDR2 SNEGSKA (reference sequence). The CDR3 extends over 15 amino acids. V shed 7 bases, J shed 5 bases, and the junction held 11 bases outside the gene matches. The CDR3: CSGFKDGTGGETQYF. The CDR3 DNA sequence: TGCAGTGGTTTTAAAGACGGGACAGGGGGCGAGACCCAGTACTTC.

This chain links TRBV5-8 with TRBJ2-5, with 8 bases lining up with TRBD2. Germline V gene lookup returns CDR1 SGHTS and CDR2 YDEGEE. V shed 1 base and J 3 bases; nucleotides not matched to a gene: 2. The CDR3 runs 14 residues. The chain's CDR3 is CASSLSGSEETQYF. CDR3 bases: TGTGCCAGCAGCTTGAGCGGGAGCGAAGAGACCCAGTACTTC.

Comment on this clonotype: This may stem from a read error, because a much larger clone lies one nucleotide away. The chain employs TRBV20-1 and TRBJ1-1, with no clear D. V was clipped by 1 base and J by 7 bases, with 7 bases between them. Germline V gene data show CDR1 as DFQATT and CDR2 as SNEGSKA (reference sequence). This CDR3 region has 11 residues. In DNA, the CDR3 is TGCAGTGCTAGAGCCTTAAATGAAGCTTTCTTT. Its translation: CSARALNEAFF.

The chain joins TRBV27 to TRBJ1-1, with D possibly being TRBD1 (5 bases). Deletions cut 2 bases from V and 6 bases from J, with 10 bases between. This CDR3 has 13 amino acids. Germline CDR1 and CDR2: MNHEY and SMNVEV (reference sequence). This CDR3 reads CASSLSGAAEAFF. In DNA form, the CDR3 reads TGTGCCAGCAGTTTAAGCGGGGCCGCTGAAGCTTTCTTT.

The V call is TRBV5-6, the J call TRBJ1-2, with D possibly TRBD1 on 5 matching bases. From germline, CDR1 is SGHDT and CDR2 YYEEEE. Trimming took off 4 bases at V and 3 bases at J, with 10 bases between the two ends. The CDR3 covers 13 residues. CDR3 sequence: CASSLDSDYGYTF. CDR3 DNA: TGTGCCAGCAGCCTAGACAGCGACTATGGCTACACCTTC. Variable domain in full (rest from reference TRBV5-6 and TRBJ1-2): DAGVTQSPTHLIKTRGQQVTLRCSPKSGHDTVSWYQQALGQGPQFIFQYYEEEERQRGNFPDRFSGHQFPNYSSELNVNALLLGDSALYLCASSLDSDYGYTFGSGTRLTVV.

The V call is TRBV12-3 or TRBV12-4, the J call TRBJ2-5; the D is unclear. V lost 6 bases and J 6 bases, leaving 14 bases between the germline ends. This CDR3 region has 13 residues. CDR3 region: CASSSHSPQTQYF. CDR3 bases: TGTGCCAGCAGCTCTCACTCCCCCCAGACCCAGTACTTC.

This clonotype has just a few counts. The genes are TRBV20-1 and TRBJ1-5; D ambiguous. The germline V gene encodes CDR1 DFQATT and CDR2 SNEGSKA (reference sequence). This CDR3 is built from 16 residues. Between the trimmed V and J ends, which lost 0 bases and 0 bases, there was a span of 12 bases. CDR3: CSARDEVESSNQPQHF. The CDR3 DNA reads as TGCAGTGCTAGAGATGAGGTTGAGAGTAGCAATCAGCCCCAGCATTTT.

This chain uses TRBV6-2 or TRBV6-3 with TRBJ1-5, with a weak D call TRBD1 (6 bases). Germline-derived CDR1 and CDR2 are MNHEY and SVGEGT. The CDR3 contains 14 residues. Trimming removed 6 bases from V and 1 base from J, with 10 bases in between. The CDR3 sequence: CASSRDTSNQPQHF. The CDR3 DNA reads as TGTGCCAGCAGCCGGGACACCAGCAATCAGCCCCAGCATTTT.

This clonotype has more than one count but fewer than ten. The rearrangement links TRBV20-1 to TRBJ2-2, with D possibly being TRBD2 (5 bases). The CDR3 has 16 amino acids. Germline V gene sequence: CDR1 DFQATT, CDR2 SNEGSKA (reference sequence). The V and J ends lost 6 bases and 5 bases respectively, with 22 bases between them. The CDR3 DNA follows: TGCAGTGCCAATAAACCGGGATCTAGCATGACCGGGGAGCTGTTTTTT. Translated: CSANKPGSSMTGELFF.

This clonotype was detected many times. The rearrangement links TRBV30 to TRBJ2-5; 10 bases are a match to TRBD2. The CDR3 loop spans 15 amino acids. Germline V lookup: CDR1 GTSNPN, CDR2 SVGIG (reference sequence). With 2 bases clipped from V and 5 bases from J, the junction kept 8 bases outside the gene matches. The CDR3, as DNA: TGTGCCTGGAGTAAGCTAGCGGGAGTTTCGGAGACCCAGTACTTC. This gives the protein CAWSKLAGVSETQYF.

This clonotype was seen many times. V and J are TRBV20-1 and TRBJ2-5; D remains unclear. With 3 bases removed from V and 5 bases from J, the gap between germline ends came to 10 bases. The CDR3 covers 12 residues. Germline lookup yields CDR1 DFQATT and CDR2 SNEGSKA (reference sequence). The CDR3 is CSARVGRETQYF. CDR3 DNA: TGCAGTGCTAGGGTTGGGCGGGAGACCCAGTACTTC.

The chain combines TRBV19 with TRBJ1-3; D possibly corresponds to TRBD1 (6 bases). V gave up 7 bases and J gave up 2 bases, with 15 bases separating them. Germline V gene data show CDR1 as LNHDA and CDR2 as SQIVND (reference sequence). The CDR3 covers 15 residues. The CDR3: CASTHMRGAGNTIYF. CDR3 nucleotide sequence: TGTGCCAGTACCCACATGAGGGGGGCTGGAAACACCATATATTTT.

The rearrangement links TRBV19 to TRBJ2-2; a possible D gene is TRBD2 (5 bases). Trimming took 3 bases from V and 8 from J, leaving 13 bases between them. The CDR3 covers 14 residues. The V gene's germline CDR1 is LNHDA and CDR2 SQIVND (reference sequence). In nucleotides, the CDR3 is TGTGCCAGTAGTATGATTATTGGCGGGGGGGAGCTGTTTTTT. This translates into CASSMIIGGGELFF.

The CDR3, as DNA: TGTGCCAGCAATCCTCCCCTCTCCTACGAGCAGTACTTC. Translation: CASNPPLSYEQYF. The V call is TRBV28, the J call TRBJ2-7; D is undetermined. Germline V lookup: CDR1 MDHEN, CDR2 SYDVKM. The germline V and J ends were trimmed by 7 bases and 0 bases, with 10 bases remaining between them. The CDR3 is 13 amino acids.

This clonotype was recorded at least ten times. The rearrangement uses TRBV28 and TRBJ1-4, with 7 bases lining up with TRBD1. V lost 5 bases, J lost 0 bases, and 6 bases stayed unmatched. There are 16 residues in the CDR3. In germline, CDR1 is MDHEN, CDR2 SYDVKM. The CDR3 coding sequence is TGTGCCAGCAGTGCCCCTGGGACAGCAACTAATGAAAAACTGTTTTTT. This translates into CASSAPGTATNEKLFF.

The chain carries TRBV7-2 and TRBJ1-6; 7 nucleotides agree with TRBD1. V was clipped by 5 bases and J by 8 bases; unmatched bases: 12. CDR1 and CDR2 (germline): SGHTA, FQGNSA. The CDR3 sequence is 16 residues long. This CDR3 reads CASSPLRGQIDSPLHF. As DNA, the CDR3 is TGTGCCAGCAGCCCACTTAGGGGACAGATCGATTCACCCCTCCACTTT.

CDR3: CASSLVIPRMAGESTGELFF. The DNA of the CDR3 is TGCGCCAGCAGCTTGGTCATCCCCCGCATGGCAGGGGAATCAACCGGGGAGCTGTTTTTT. V usage is TRBV5-1 and J usage is TRBJ2-2, with D perhaps TRBD1 (6 bases). CDR3 length equals 20 residues. Germline values: CDR1 SGHRS, CDR2 YFSETQ. V gave up 0 bases and J gave up 5 bases, with 26 bases separating them.